Listed here are 15 T cell receptor beta chains from one sample, sequenced in a study of shared clonotypes between healthy human individuals. Data came from immunoSEQ multiplex PCR; TCRdb stores just in-frame clones and leaves some out. Among fewer than 650,000 clones listed, about 80% were seen once. The source material was PBMCs. The receptors were sampled from a woman between 40 and 55 years old in good health. Some clones in this sample may be carry-over from other donors' samples.

A note on this clone: The junction and the germline gene differ at one end; a read error may be behind it. The chain employs TRBV5-1 and TRBJ2-5, with 8 positions matching TRBD1. Germline assignment: CDR1 SGHRS and CDR2 YFSETQ. The CDR3 runs to 13 residues. The CDR3 DNA reads as TGCGCCAGCAGCTTGGAAATGGACAGGGCCTACAACTTC. Protein sequence: CASSLEMDRAYNF.

In its sample, this clone was seen a few times. This chain joins TRBV7-9 and TRBJ1-2, with 7 bases that match TRBD1. This CDR3 has 15 residues. After removal of 5 bases from V and 1 base from J, the junction contained 7 bases not matched to a gene. The V gene's germline CDR1 is SEHNR and CDR2 FQNEAQ (reference sequence). The CDR3 reads CASSPPQGRNYGYTF. The CDR3 bases are TGTGCCAGCAGCCCCCCACAGGGGCGTAACTATGGCTACACCTTC.

The chain uses TRBV12-2 and TRBJ2-5; the table's D call, TRBD1, has no DNA check behind it. TRBV12-2 is listed as a pseudogene. CDR3 length: 15 amino acids. As DNA, the CDR3 is TGTGCAAGTCGCTTGCAGGAGGGGGCGCGGGAGACCCAGTACTTC. Translating gives CASRLQEGARETQYF.

J is TRBJ2-5 and V is TRBV5-1, with D tentatively TRBD2 (6 bases). The V end was cut by 4 bases, the J end by 3 bases, with 22 bases between. The CDR3 consists of 17 residues. CDR1 SGHRS and CDR2 YFSETQ come from the germline V gene. For the CDR3, the DNA is TGCGCCAGCAGCCCCACGGGACTGTCGCGGACGGAAGAGACCCAGTACTTC. Protein: CASSPTGLSRTEETQYF.

The J gene is TRBJ2-7, the V gene TRBV7-8, with 10 bases matching TRBD2. Germline V gene data show CDR1 as SGHVS and CDR2 as FQNEAQ. V was pared by 1 base and J by 3 bases, with 6 bases of the junction left unmatched. The CDR3 has 16 residues. The CDR3 sequence is CASSLVALAGSYEQYF. The CDR3 DNA reads as TGTGCCAGCAGCTTAGTAGCACTAGCGGGAAGCTACGAGCAGTACTTC.

This clone was observed at least ten times. This sample also contains other DNA sequences that code for the same CDR3. V gene TRBV28 combines with J gene TRBJ1-5; 7 nucleotides align to TRBD1. V lost 10 bases to trimming and J lost 0 bases; unmatched junction nucleotides: 9. The CDR3 loop spans 15 amino acids. Germline CDR1 MDHEN, CDR2 SYDVKM. CDR3 DNA: TGTGCCAACCGGACAGGAGAACTTAGCAATCAGCCCCAGCATTTT. It encodes CANRTGELSNQPQHF.

The V call is TRBV27, the J call TRBJ2-1; a possible D gene is TRBD2 (6 bases). The germline V gene encodes CDR1 MNHEY and CDR2 SMNVEV (reference sequence). Trimming left V 3 bases short and J 5 bases short, with 11 bases between. CDR3 size: 14 residues. The CDR3 region is CASSLERAHNEQFF. In DNA form, the CDR3 reads TGTGCCAGCAGTTTGGAGCGGGCACACAATGAGCAGTTCTTC.

The table lists this clone with a few counts. The chain joins TRBV4-1 to TRBJ2-4; D gene unclear. Germline V lookup: CDR1 MGHRA, CDR2 YSYEKL. The CDR3 contains 18 residues. Trimming shortened V by 1 base and J by 0 bases, and 16 bases separated the two germline ends. CDR3 DNA sequence: TGCGCCAGCAGCCAAGGCCTAGTGGCTGCCCTAGCCAAAAACATTCAGTACTTC. This encodes CASSQGLVAALAKNIQYF.

This clone was observed once. The rearrangement joins TRBV6-5 to TRBJ1-1, with 8 bases identical to TRBD1. The CDR3 contains 15 residues. Germline V lookup: CDR1 MNHEY, CDR2 SVGAGI. After removal of 2 bases from V and 2 bases from J, the junction contained 4 bases not matched to a gene. The CDR3 sequence: CASSYRTGSNTEAFF. CDR3 bases: TGTGCCAGCAGTTACAGGACAGGGAGTAACACTGAAGCTTTCTTT.

The chain is built from TRBV7-3 and TRBJ2-3, with TRBD2 matching over 9 bases. Per the germline V gene, CDR1 is SGHTA and CDR2 is FQGTGA. The CDR3 covers 15 residues. V was clipped by 2 bases and J by 5 bases; unmatched bases: 5. The CDR3 is CASSLFAGGQDTQYF. CDR3 nucleotides: TGTGCCAGCAGCTTATTCGCGGGAGGGCAAGATACGCAGTATTTT.

The chain is built from TRBV18 and TRBJ2-1; tentatively, D is TRBD1 or TRBD2 (5 bases each). The V end lost 3 bases, the J end lost 8 bases, and 20 bases lay between the germline ends. The CDR3 is made up of 16 amino acids. The germline gives CDR1 KGHSH, CDR2 LQKENI. The CDR3 region is CASSPGRALGDDEQFF. The CDR3 coding sequence is TGTGCCAGCTCACCGGGTAGGGCGTTGGGGGACGATGAGCAGTTCTTC.

This clone was recorded a few times. Other DNA sequences in the sample encode the same CDR3. The chain is built from TRBV5-1 and TRBJ2-7; D unresolved. Trimming took 2 bases from V and 2 from J, leaving 8 bases between them. CDR1 and CDR2 (germline): SGHRS, YFSETQ. The CDR3 spans 13 residues. CDR3 nucleotide sequence: TGCGCCAGCAGCTTCGGCAGTCCCTACGAGCAGTACTTC. This gives the protein CASSFGSPYEQYF.

This chain connects TRBV7-9 to TRBJ1-4; D possibly corresponds to TRBD1 (5 bases). Germline values: CDR1 SEHNR, CDR2 FQNEAQ (reference sequence). Trimming stripped 3 bases from V and 4 bases from J, with 12 bases between. The CDR3 length is 15 residues. Here the CDR3 DNA reads TGTGCCAGCAGCTTTGGAGGGACCGATAATGAAAAACTGTTTTTT. As protein: CASSFGGTDNEKLFF.

V usage is TRBV9 and J usage is TRBJ2-7, with a possible D match to TRBD1 (6 bases). From germline, CDR1 is SGDLS and CDR2 YYNGEE. The CDR3 covers 15 residues. Trimming left V 0 bases short and J 6 bases short, with 16 bases between. CDR3 sequence (DNA): TGTGCCAGCAGCGTAGAGGGGGTAGGAATCGGCGAGCAGTACTTC. Translated: CASSVEGVGIGEQYF.

The chain employs TRBV2 and TRBJ1-5, with D possibly being TRBD1 (5 bases). The germline V gene has CDR1 SNHLY and CDR2 FYNNEI. CDR3 length equals 14 residues. V was pared by 4 bases and J by 2 bases, with 9 bases between. As DNA, the CDR3 is TGTGCCAGCAGTGTTGGCAGGGGCAATCAGCCCCAGCATTTT. Translated: CASSVGRGNQPQHF.